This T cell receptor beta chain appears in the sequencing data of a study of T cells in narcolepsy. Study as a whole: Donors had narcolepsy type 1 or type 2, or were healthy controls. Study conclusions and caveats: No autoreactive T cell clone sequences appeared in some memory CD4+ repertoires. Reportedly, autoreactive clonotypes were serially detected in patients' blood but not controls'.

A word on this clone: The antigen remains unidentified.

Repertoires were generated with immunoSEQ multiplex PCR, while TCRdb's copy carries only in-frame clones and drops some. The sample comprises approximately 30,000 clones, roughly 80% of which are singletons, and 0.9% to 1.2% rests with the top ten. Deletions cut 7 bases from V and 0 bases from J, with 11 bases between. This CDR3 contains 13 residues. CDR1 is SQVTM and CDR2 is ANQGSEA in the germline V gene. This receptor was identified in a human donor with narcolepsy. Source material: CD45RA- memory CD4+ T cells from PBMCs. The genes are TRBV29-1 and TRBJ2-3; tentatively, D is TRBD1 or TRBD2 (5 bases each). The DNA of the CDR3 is TGCAGCGCCGGGGCGAAAAGCACAGATACGCAGTATTTT. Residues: CSAGAKSTDTQYF.